The clone carrying this T cell receptor beta chain was seen a single time. The CDR3 has 15 residues. The germline V gene encodes CDR1 MNHNS and CDR2 SASEGT. The V end was cut by 7 bases, the J end by 0 bases, with 13 bases between. This specimen comes from a study of immune evolution from preneoplasia to lung adenocarcinoma. The assay was immunoSEQ multiplex PCR, and TCRdb's table has in-frame clones only and misses some. This sample has over 4,500 clones, with around 79% found just once. This sequence originates from a person aged 55 to 75 with lung adenocarcinoma. Sequencing was carried out using FFPE normal lung tissue adjacent to the tumor. The chain recombines TRBV6-1 with TRBJ1-5; perhaps TRBD1 as D (5 bases). CDR3 amino acids: CASIWTSDSNQPQHF. The CDR3 nucleotides read TGTGCCAGCATCTGGACATCCGATAGCAATCAGCCCCAGCATTTT.